These T cell receptor beta chains were read from a single sample in a study of T-cell memory formation after mild COVID-19. TCRdb fed the 5' RACE reads into MiXCR, producing one record per CDR3 protein. The table shows about 82,000 distinct CDR3 sequences, with more than 10% occurring only once. The material sequenced was PBMCs or a T cell subset sorted from them (not recorded which). These receptors came from a man aged 18 to 29 who had mild COVID-19 (a few samples of this study predate the infection). Cell type and time point are not known. Each CDR3 is given with its conserved first and last residue. D genes are given only for firm matches. The size of a clone is reported for some rows only, either as once, few or many, or as a class for expanded clones.

TRBV20-1	.	TRBJ2-7	many	TGCAGTGCTATGGGGGAACGTTGGGGATCTCTACGTGAGCAGTACTTC	CSAMGERWGSLREQYF
TRBV7-9	.	TRBJ2-5	many	TGTGCCAGCAGCCCGGCCCCAGGGACCGAGACCCAGTACTTC	CASSPAPGTETQYF
TRBV4-1	TRBD2	TRBJ2-1	.	TGCGCCAGCAGCCAAGATAACAGCGGGGGATTCAATGAGCAGTTCTTC	CASSQDNSGGFNEQFF
TRBV4-3	.	TRBJ1-4	.	TGCGCCAGCAGCCAAGACCGAGGAGGGGATGAAAAACTGTTTTTT	CASSQDRGGDEKLFF
TRBV5-1	TRBD2	TRBJ2-3	.	TGCGCCAGCAGACCCGGGACTAGCGGGTGGGATACGCAGTATTTT	CASRPGTSGWDTQYF
TRBV12-3/TRBV12-4	.	TRBJ1-2	few	TGTGCCAGCAGGACAACCGGCTCAAACTATGGCTACACCTTC	CASRTTGSNYGYTF
TRBV7-6	TRBD1	TRBJ2-1	once	TGTGCCAGCAGCTTACGGGACAGGGGGCTCAATGAGCAGTTCTTC	CASSLRDRGLNEQFF
TRBV7-3	.	TRBJ2-1	many	TGTGCCAGCAGCTTAGGGACCCAGCAGTTCTTC	CASSLGTQQFF
TRBV5-5	.	TRBJ2-1	many	TGTGCCAGCAGCTTTCGGCAGGGGCACAATGAGCAGTTCTTC	CASSFRQGHNEQFF
TRBV7-9	.	TRBJ2-7	few	TGTGCCAGCAGCGTAGCAGGACTAAAGTACGAGCAGTACTTC	CASSVAGLKYEQYF
TRBV7-9	.	TRBJ2-2	few	TGTGCCAGCAGCTTAGTAGGACTGAACACCGGGGAGCTGTTTTTT	CASSLVGLNTGELFF
TRBV11-2	.	TRBJ2-7	.	TGTGCCAGCAGCTTAGCCTCGGGGGAAGGCGACGAGCAGTACTTC	CASSLASGEGDEQYF
TRBV10-2	TRBD1	TRBJ2-2	.	TGCGCCAGCAGCCACGGGACAGAAAGTTGGGGGAACACCGGGGAGCTGTTTTTT	CASSHGTESWGNTGELFF
TRBV6-5	TRBD2	TRBJ2-2	few	TGTGCCAGCAGACGACTAGCGGCGAACACCGGGGAGCTGTTTTTT	CASRRLAANTGELFF
TRBV5-6	.	TRBJ2-3	.	TGTGCCAGCAGCTTGGGACTAGACTCCCCAGATACGCAGTATTTT	CASSLGLDSPDTQYF
TRBV4-3	.	TRBJ1-6	few	TGCGCCAGCAGCCAAGATCCCCCAGGAGAGAATTCACCCCTCCACTTT	CASSQDPPGENSPLHF
TRBV7-9	TRBD1	TRBJ1-2	once	TGTGCCAGCAGTTCCGGACAGGGACTTGACTATGGCTACACCTTC	CASSSGQGLDYGYTF
TRBV5-1	.	TRBJ2-7	few	TGCGCCAGCAGCTTGGGCCTGACAGCAACCTACGAGCAGTACTTC	CASSLGLTATYEQYF
TRBV20-1	.	TRBJ2-5	.	TGCAGTGCTAGCACAGGGTTCTCCGGAGAGACCCAGTACTTC	CSASTGFSGETQYF
TRBV7-9	.	TRBJ2-1	.	TGTGCCAGCAGCTCATATGACAATGAGCAGTTCTTC	CASSSYDNEQFF
TRBV7-2	.	TRBJ2-5	few	TGTGCCAGCAGCTTCAGCTCGCTGAAGACCCAGTACTTC	CASSFSSLKTQYF
TRBV30	TRBD1	TRBJ2-5	few	TGTGCCTGGAGTGTGGGGACAGGGGGCTGGGAGACCCAGTACTTC	CAWSVGTGGWETQYF
TRBV20-1	.	TRBJ2-7	few	TGCAGTGCTAGCCCGTATCGGGCCTACGAGCAGTACTTC	CSASPYRAYEQYF
TRBV27	.	TRBJ2-3	few	TGTGCCACTAAGTGGGGAGACGGGGATACGCAGTATTTT	CATKWGDGDTQYF
TRBV6-6	.	TRBJ2-6	.	TGTGCCAGCAGTTACGGGGGGTATGGGGCCAACGTCCTGACTTTC	CASSYGGYGANVLTF
TRBV6-6	.	TRBJ2-3	.	TGTGCCAGCTGTAACCCAGAGGGCCGCACAGATACGCAGTATTTT	CASCNPEGRTDTQYF
TRBV5-1	.	TRBJ1-5	.	TGCGCCAGCAGCTTGGGGAGGGCCGGGCAGCCCCAGCATTTT	CASSLGRAGQPQHF
TRBV7-9	.	TRBJ1-1	few	TGTGCCAGCAGCCATCCCGGGGGTAGAACTGAAGCTTTCTTT	CASSHPGGRTEAFF